This T cell receptor beta chain stems from a study of cytomegalovirus exposure and HLA in healthy donors. Amplification used 60 Vbeta primers and 13 Jbeta primers. Sequenced by immunoSEQ multiplex PCR; TCRdb stores in-frame clones only, minus some. This table has some 75,000 clones, around 79% appearing once. Looked up from germline, CDR1 is ENHRY and CDR2 is SYGVKD. V was shortened by 6 bases and J by 0 bases, with 14 bases between the two germline ends. This CDR3 comprises 15 residues. This TCR came from a man aged 18 to 30 in good health and CMV-seropositive. This chain joins TRBV10-3 and TRBJ1-1, with D unclear. The sequenced material came from PBMCs. This CDR3 is CAIRLDWMVNTEAFF. Here the CDR3 DNA reads TGTGCCATCAGACTAGATTGGATGGTGAACACTGAAGCTTTCTTT.